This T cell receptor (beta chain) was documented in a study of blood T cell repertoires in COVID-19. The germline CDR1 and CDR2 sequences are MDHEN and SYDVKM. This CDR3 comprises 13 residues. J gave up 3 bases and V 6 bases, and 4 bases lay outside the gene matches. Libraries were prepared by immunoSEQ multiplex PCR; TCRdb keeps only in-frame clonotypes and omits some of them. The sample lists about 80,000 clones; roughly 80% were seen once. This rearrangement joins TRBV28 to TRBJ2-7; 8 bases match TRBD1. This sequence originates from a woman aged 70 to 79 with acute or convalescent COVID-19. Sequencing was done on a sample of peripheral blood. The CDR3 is CASRATGGYEQYF. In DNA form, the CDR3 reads TGTGCCAGCAGGGCTACAGGGGGCTACGAGCAGTACTTC.